This record looks at one TCR beta chain sequence and its context. Its antigen remains unidentified. Patients were ruled out by autoimmune disease history or systemic immunosuppression. The data are from a study of OX40 agonist ivuxolimab in advanced cancers. The V end lost 1 base, the J end lost 7 bases, and 19 bases lay between the germline ends. Germline V gene sequence: CDR1 SGHVS, CDR2 FNYEAQ. CDR3 length equals 16 residues. Only in-frame clones appear in the TCRdb table, and some are missing; sequencing was by immunoSEQ multiplex PCR. The sample includes some 46,000 clones, over 75% seen only once; the top ten take 15% to 20%. Study-wide points: Expanded clones were, on average, more numerous in CD8+ T cells than in CD4+. By week 6 at 0.1 to 3.0 mg/kg, blood CD4+ and CD8+ T cells had expanded clonally.

The chain has TRBV7-6 and TRBJ1-2; the D gene is possibly TRBD1 (6 bases). Sample: CD4+ or CD8+ T cells sorted from blood, taken in a trial of the OX40 agonist ivuxolimab. The receptor's source is an adult with an advanced solid tumor such as melanoma, head and neck, liver or kidney cancer. CDR3 amino acids: CASSLEGGGSRSGYTF. The CDR3 DNA reads as TGTGCCAGCAGCTTAGAGGGGGGTGGGTCCCGAAGTGGCTACACCTTC.